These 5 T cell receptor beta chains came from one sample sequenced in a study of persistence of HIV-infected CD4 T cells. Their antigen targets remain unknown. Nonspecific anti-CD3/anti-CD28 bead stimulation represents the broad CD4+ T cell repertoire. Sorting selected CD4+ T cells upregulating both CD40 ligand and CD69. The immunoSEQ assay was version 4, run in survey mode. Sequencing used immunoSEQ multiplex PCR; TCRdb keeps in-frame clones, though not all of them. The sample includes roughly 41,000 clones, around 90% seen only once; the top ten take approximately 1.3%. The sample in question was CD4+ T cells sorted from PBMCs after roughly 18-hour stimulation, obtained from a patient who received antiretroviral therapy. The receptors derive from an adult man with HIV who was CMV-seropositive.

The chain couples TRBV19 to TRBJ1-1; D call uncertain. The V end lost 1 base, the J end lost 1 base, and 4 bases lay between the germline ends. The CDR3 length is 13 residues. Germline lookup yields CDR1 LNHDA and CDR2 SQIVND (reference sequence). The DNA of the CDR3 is TGTGCCAGTAGTATAGGACCGAACACTGAAGCTTTCTTT. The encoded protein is CASSIGPNTEAFF.

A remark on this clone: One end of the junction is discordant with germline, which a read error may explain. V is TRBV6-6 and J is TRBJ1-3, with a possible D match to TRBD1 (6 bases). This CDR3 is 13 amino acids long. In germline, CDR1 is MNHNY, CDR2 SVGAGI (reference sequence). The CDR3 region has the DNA TGTGCCGGCAGGGGATCCTCTGGAAACACCATATATTTT. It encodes CAGRGSSGNTIYF.

CDR3 sequence (DNA): TGTGCCACCAGCAGAGACACGTCCGATAATTCACCCCTCCACTTT. Translating it yields CATSRDTSDNSPLHF. The rearrangement uses TRBV15 and TRBJ1-6; D is uncertain. V shed 0 bases and J shed 5 bases, with 8 bases lying between them. Per germline, CDR1 LNHNV and CDR2 YYDKDF (reference sequence). The CDR3 runs to 15 residues.

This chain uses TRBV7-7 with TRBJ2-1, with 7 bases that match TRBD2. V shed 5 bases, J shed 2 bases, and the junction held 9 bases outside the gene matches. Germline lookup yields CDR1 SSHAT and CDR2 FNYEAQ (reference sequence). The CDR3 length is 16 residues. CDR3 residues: CASSEISGQAYNEQFF. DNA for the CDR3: TGTGCCAGCAGCGAAATTAGCGGGCAGGCCTACAATGAGCAGTTCTTC.

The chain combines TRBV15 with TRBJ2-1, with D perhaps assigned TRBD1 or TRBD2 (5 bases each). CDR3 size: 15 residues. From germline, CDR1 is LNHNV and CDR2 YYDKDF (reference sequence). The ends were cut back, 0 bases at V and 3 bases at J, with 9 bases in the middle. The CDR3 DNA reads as TGTGCCACCAGCAGAGACTTGGGACGCTACAATGAGCAGTTCTTC. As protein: CATSRDLGRYNEQFF. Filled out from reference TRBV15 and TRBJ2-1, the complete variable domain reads DAMVIQNPRYQVTQFGKPVTLSCSQTLNHNVMYWYQQKSSQAPKLLFHYYDKDFNNEADTPDNFQSRRPNTSFCFLDIRSPGLGDTAMYLCATSRDLGRYNEQFFGPGTRLTVL.